The entry below gives a single TCR beta chain sequence along with its context. The antigen this receptor binds is unknown. No quality values exist for individual bases; no much larger clone is one base distant. Each collaborating institution followed its own protocols to collect whole blood in K2EDTA tubes. Collaborator samples were shipped for TCRbeta analysis as frozen whole blood, isolated PBMCs, or DNA extracted from either sample type. From V the trimming removes 8 bases and from J it removes 5 bases, while the gene matches leave 4 bases of the junction unaccounted for. The germline V gene (reference sequence) supplies CDR1 LNHDA and CDR2 SQIVND. The CDR3 holds 13 amino acids from the cysteine to the phenylalanine. CDR3 DNA only is kept here, 39 bases in frame from base 1. The sample belongs to a study of blood T cell repertoires in COVID-19 (dated by TCRdb to about 2020). Context from the whole study: The collaborator samples originated in the United States, Italy and Spain and spanned the acute and convalescent phases of COVID-19. The prospective study material was composed of cDNA or gDNA derived from T cells, B-cell-depleted T cells, or PBMCs. The dataset comprised deeply sampled blood TCRbeta repertoires from subjects exposed to, actively infected with, or recovered from COVID-19. The repertoires were released in a freely available public database intended as a resource for research on the immune response to SARS-CoV-2. The samples were drawn from two sources: the first 160 participants of the ongoing ImmuneRACE study, and about 1,300 subjects contributed by 6 global collaborators. A de-identified subject ID, COVID-19 status, age in years and sex were almost always included in the sample metadata. Where available, HLA class I and class II types were taken from metadata supplied by the sample provider and were not determined by assay-based typing. The paper as a whole reports these results and caveats: The quantity of clinical and demographic metadata differed by source and by participant and was supplied without curation.

TCRbeta CDR3 regions were amplified from genomic DNA using the immunoSEQ Assay, a bias-controlled multiplex PCR. As for how the authors treated the data: The number of nucleated cells in each sample was estimated from the amplification of reference gene primers within the assay. To quantify the absolute abundance of each unique TCRbeta CDR3 rearrangement, sequence reads were collapsed and filtered. For each sample, productive Simpson clonality was calculated as the square root of Simpson's diversity index over productive rearrangements. Here the immuneACCESS table is served through TCRdb, limited to in-frame sequences with V and J called. Missing clones are a known gap in these copies; in checked studies unresolved V genes cover under half, and the rest lacks a known reason. V and J calls and clone size are given by that table; D and trimming were obtained from the DNA. The sample data list under 250,000 clones, and 89% of these were observed just once. The ten largest clonotypes hold under 5.5% of the sample.

The receptor was isolated from a middle-aged woman with acute or convalescent COVID-19. Material for sequencing was peripheral blood. The rearrangement joined TRBV19 to TRBJ1-4; TRBD1 matches 8 bases in the middle. CDR3 reads: CASADRVNEKLFF. The sequenced DNA: TGTGCCAGTGCGGACAGGGTAAATGAAAAACTGTTTTTT.